The 28 T cell receptor beta chains below come from one sample, sequenced in a study of blood T cell repertoires in COVID-19. Using immunoSEQ multiplex PCR, the repertoire was profiled, and TCRdb retains in-frame clones only, with some absent. The table shows under 200,000 clones, with more than 75% occurring only once. Sequences were obtained from peripheral blood. The receptors were gathered from a man between 60 and 75 years old with COVID-19, enrolled during active disease.

This clone was found once. The chain uses TRBV28 and TRBJ1-6; TRBD1 matches at 8 bases. The length of the CDR3 is 14 residues. Germline CDR1 reads MDHEN; CDR2 reads SYDVKM. Trimming took 7 bases from V and 6 from J; bases not matched to a gene: 5. CDR3 DNA sequence: TGTGCCAGCACCAGGGGGCTGGGTAATTCACCCCTCCACTTT. It yields the protein CASTRGLGNSPLHF.

This sequence joins TRBV12-3 or TRBV12-4 and TRBJ1-1; D ambiguous. With 1 base removed from V and 5 bases from J, the gap between germline ends came to 8 bases. The length of the CDR3 is 13 residues. CDR3 nucleotides: TGTGCCAGCAGTTTAGGGTGGCAGACTGAAGCTTTCTTT. Encoded protein: CASSLGWQTEAFF.

The J gene is TRBJ2-1, the V gene TRBV5-1; 10 bases map to TRBD2. Germline CDR1 is SGHRS and CDR2 is YFSETQ. Trimming took 4 bases from V and 5 from J; bases not matched to a gene: 9. There are 16 residues in the CDR3. The CDR3 loop is CASSRNSGGTNNEQFF. CDR3 DNA: TGCGCCAGCAGCAGAAATAGCGGGGGGACAAACAATGAGCAGTTCTTC. The full variable domain, in which reference TRBV5-1 and TRBJ2-1 provide the parts outside the CDR3, is KAGVTQTPRYLIKTRGQQVTLSCSPISGHRSVSWYQQTPGQGLQFLFEYFSETQRNKGNFPGRFSGRQFSNSRSEMNVSTLELGDSALYLCASSRNSGGTNNEQFFGPGTRLTVL.

A few counts support this clone. The V gene is TRBV3-1 (or the pseudogene TRBV3-2), the J gene TRBJ2-1, with D tentatively TRBD2 (6 bases). Germline V gene sequence: CDR1 LGHDT, CDR2 YNNKEL (reference sequence). The CDR3 loop spans 16 amino acids. V lost 0 bases and J lost 4, with 13 bases in between. CDR3 sequence: CASSQDTSGLYNEQFF. The CDR3 coding sequence is TGTGCCAGCAGCCAAGATACGAGCGGGTTGTACAATGAGCAGTTCTTC.

This chain connects TRBV19 to TRBJ1-4; maybe TRBD1 (6 bases). V was cut by 10 bases and J by 6 bases, with 15 bases left in between. CDR1 is LNHDA and CDR2 is SQIVND in the germline V gene (reference sequence). The CDR3 runs to 13 residues. CDR3: CATSDRTHEKLFF. CDR3 DNA sequence: TGTGCCACCTCGGACAGAACCCATGAAAAACTGTTTTTT. The variable domain in full, with the rest retrieved from reference TRBV19 and TRBJ1-4, is DGGITQSPKYLFRKEGQNVTLSCEQNLNHDAMYWYRQDPGQGLRLIYYSQIVNDFQKGDIAEGYSVSREKKESFPLTVTSAQKNPTAFYLCATSDRTHEKLFFGSGTQLSVL.

The V call is TRBV7-2, the J call TRBJ2-7, with D tentatively TRBD1 (5 bases). The V gene's germline CDR1 is SGHTA and CDR2 FQGNSA. This CDR3 spans 14 amino acids. V gave up 5 bases and J gave up 5 bases, with 16 bases separating them. The CDR3 bases are TGTGCCAGCAGCCCCTTCACAGGTCAGCACGAGCAGTACTTC. This translates into CASSPFTGQHEQYF.

The rearrangement joins TRBV6-1 to TRBJ1-2; no clear D. V lost 0 bases and J lost 8, with 4 bases in between. This CDR3 is built from 11 residues. The germline gives CDR1 MNHNS, CDR2 SASEGT. This CDR3 is CASSEATGYTF. CDR3 in DNA: TGTGCCAGCAGTGAAGCTACAGGCTACACCTTC.

This chain connects TRBV27 to TRBJ2-3; no reliable D call. CDR1 and CDR2 (germline): MNHEY, SMNVEV (reference sequence). V was trimmed by 2 bases and J by 2 bases, leaving 14 bases between them. There are 16 residues in the CDR3. CDR3 sequence: CASSLRVGSDTDTQYF. As DNA, the CDR3 is TGTGCCAGCAGTTTACGGGTCGGGTCCGACACAGATACGCAGTATTTT.

V and J are TRBV30 and TRBJ1-3; no clear D. Germline CDR1 reads GTSNPN; CDR2 reads SVGIG (reference sequence). CDR3 length equals 14 residues. V lost 4 bases, J lost 2 bases, and 12 bases lay in between. The CDR3 loop is CAWTLTGTGNTIYF. The CDR3 DNA reads TGTGCCTGGACCCTAACGGGGACTGGAAACACCATATATTTT.

The chain recombines TRBV19 with TRBJ1-5; a weak D match, TRBD1 (5 bases). V was shortened by 5 bases and J by 8 bases, with 10 bases between the two germline ends. The CDR3 spans 12 residues. Per germline, CDR1 LNHDA and CDR2 SQIVND (reference sequence). CDR3 amino acids: CASSDSPKPQHF. The CDR3 bases are TGTGCCAGTAGTGACAGCCCCAAGCCCCAGCATTTT.

The chain uses TRBV7-8 and TRBJ1-6, with a tentative D call TRBD1 (6 bases). CDR1 and CDR2 (germline): SGHVS, FQNEAQ. The CDR3 length is 15 residues. The V end was cut by 5 bases, the J end by 7 bases, with 15 bases between. The CDR3 spells CASSPGQSENSPLHF. CDR3 DNA sequence: TGTGCCAGCAGCCCTGGACAGTCTGAGAATTCACCCCTCCACTTT.

This clone has just one count. V usage is TRBV11-3 and J usage is TRBJ2-5; 8 positions agree with TRBD2. The CDR3 spans 15 residues. Germline V CDR1 and CDR2: SGHNT, YENEEA. V lost 4 bases and J lost 5; bases outside the gene matches: 9. CDR3: CASSYGLASGETQYF. DNA of the CDR3: TGTGCCAGCAGCTACGGACTAGCTTCGGGTGAGACCCAGTACTTC.

For this clone: The sample contains more than one DNA sequence encoding this CDR3. This CDR3 is CATSRLQGTEAFF. The CDR3 DNA follows: TGTGCCACCAGCCGGCTCCAGGGAACTGAAGCTTTCTTT. The chain is built from TRBV15 and TRBJ1-1; weak D call: TRBD1 (5 bases). The CDR3 runs 13 residues. V was trimmed by 5 bases and J by 5 bases, leaving 12 bases between them. Germline CDR1 LNHNV, CDR2 YYDKDF (reference sequence).

The CDR3 sequence is CASSSENTEAFF. The CDR3 nucleotides are TGTGCCAGCTCCTCAGAAAACACTGAAGCTTTCTTT. V usage is TRBV18 and J usage is TRBJ1-1; D call uncertain. Per germline, CDR1 KGHSH and CDR2 LQKENI. The V gene lost 6 bases and the J gene lost 2 bases, with 7 bases spanning the gap. CDR3 length: 12 residues. The full variable domain, in which reference TRBV18 and TRBJ1-1 provide the parts outside the CDR3, is NAGVMQNPRHLVRRRGQEARLRCSPMKGHSHVYWYRQLPEEGLKFMVYLQKENIIDESGMPKERFSAEFPKEGPSILRIQQVVRGDSAAYFCASSSENTEAFFGQGTRLTVV.

The chain uses TRBV2 and TRBJ2-7, with 7 bases aligning to TRBD1. The CDR3 is 14 residues long. CDR1 SNHLY and CDR2 FYNNEI come from the germline V gene. The V segment lost 7 bases and the J segment 5 bases; nucleotides outside the gene matches: 11. The CDR3 sequence: CASILGGEWNEQYF. The DNA of the CDR3 is TGTGCCAGCATCCTAGGGGGCGAGTGGAACGAGCAGTACTTC.

The sample holds one count of this clone. The chain is built from TRBV18 and TRBJ2-1; no clear D. CDR3 length: 13 residues. CDR1 KGHSH and CDR2 LQKENI come from the germline V gene. Trimming took off 2 bases at V and 4 bases at J, with 6 bases between the two ends. The DNA of the CDR3 is TGTGCCAGCTCACCAGAGAAATACAATGAGCAGTTCTTC. It is translated as CASSPEKYNEQFF.

This clone has more than one count but fewer than ten. This rearrangement joins TRBV5-5 to TRBJ1-3, with unresolved D. Germline V lookup: CDR1 SGHKS, CDR2 YYEKEE (reference sequence). The CDR3 contains 15 residues. Trimming took 0 bases from V and 3 from J, leaving 10 bases between them. The CDR3 DNA follows: TGTGCCAGCAGCTTGGGCCCCTCGGGTGGAAACACCATATATTTT. Amino acid sequence: CASSLGPSGGNTIYF.

This chain joins TRBV7-9 and TRBJ1-2, with TRBD1 identical over 7 bases. This CDR3 is built from 15 residues. V lost 0 bases, J lost 6 bases, and 7 bases stayed unmatched. Germline loops: CDR1 SEHNR, CDR2 FQNEAQ (reference sequence). CDR3 region: CASSLAWTGYNGYTF. The CDR3 bases are TGTGCCAGCAGCTTAGCGTGGACAGGTTATAATGGCTACACCTTC.

This chain uses TRBV30 with TRBJ1-3, with unresolved D. The CDR3 is made up of 14 amino acids. From germline, CDR1 is GTSNPN and CDR2 SVGIG (reference sequence). Trimming took off 1 base at V and 3 bases at J, with 10 bases between the two ends. CDR3 in amino acids: CAWSGTVGGNTIYF. CDR3 DNA: TGTGCCTGGAGTGGCACCGTCGGTGGAAACACCATATATTTT.

This chain links TRBV3-1 (or the pseudogene TRBV3-2) with TRBJ1-2; D uncertain. Trimming cost V 0 bases and J 7 bases, with 12 bases left between them. CDR1 LGHDT and CDR2 YNNKEL come from the germline V gene (reference sequence). This CDR3 has 14 amino acids. The CDR3 nucleotides read TGTGCCAGCAGCCAAGATCCCGTACGGGGTGGCTACACCTTC. Translating it yields CASSQDPVRGGYTF.

The J gene is TRBJ1-6, the V gene TRBV7-2; D not certain. Germline V gene lookup returns CDR1 SGHTA and CDR2 FQGNSA. The CDR3 totals 14 residues. The V end was cut by 5 bases, the J end by 4 bases, with 9 bases between. CDR3 coding DNA: TGTGCCAGCAGCCCCCGGGAATATAATTCACCCCTCCACTTT. It yields the protein CASSPREYNSPLHF.

The rearrangement uses TRBV15 and TRBJ1-2; a possible D gene is TRBD1 (6 bases). The CDR3 has 15 residues. V shed 4 bases and J shed 1 base, with 13 bases lying between them. Germline V lookup: CDR1 LNHNV, CDR2 YYDKDF (reference sequence). CDR3 protein: CATSTGQWINYGYTF. CDR3 coding DNA: TGTGCCACCAGCACCGGACAGTGGATTAACTATGGCTACACCTTC.

This chain connects TRBV28 to TRBJ1-2, with 11 bases identical to TRBD1. In germline, CDR1 is MDHEN, CDR2 SYDVKM. After removal of 9 bases from V and 4 bases from J, the junction contained 1 base not matched to a gene. The CDR3 loop spans 12 amino acids. The CDR3 region is CASGTGGYGYTF. CDR3 DNA sequence: TGTGCCAGTGGGACAGGGGGCTATGGCTACACCTTC.

The V gene is TRBV6-1, the J gene TRBJ1-5; the D gene is possibly TRBD1 (6 bases). Germline CDR1 is MNHNS and CDR2 is SASEGT. V gave up 1 base and J gave up 2 bases, with 15 bases separating them. The CDR3 is 17 residues long. CDR3 sequence (DNA): TGTGCCAGCAGTGAAGGTAAGGGGGGGCGCGGCAATCAGCCCCAGCATTTT. Encoded protein: CASSEGKGGRGNQPQHF.

This clone was observed a single time. J is TRBJ1-2 and V is TRBV18; D is unclear. This CDR3 spans 15 amino acids. CDR1 and CDR2 (germline): KGHSH, LQKENI. V was clipped by 0 bases and J by 4 bases, with 12 bases between them. The CDR3: CASSPPVGVSYGYTF. The CDR3 region has the DNA TGTGCCAGCTCACCACCAGTCGGGGTTAGCTATGGCTACACCTTC.

This chain joins TRBV25-1 and TRBJ2-5; 7 bases map to TRBD2. V shed 5 bases and J 0 bases; nucleotides not matched to a gene: 6. The CDR3 has 15 amino acids. Germline assignment: CDR1 MGHDK and CDR2 SYGVNS. The CDR3 DNA follows: TGTGCCAGCAGTCCGAGCGGGGCGTACCAAGAGACCCAGTACTTC. This translates into CASSPSGAYQETQYF.

This clone was detected once. One end of the junction varies from germline; a read error may be responsible. This chain uses TRBV7-9 with TRBJ1-1; TRBD1 matches 7 bases. Germline loops: CDR1 SEHNR, CDR2 FQNEAQ (reference sequence). CDR3 length: 15 amino acids. CDR3 protein: CASSLEGAGLRYSSF. CDR3 nucleotide sequence: TGTGCCAGCAGCTTAGAGGGGGCGGGTCTTCGTTATAGTTCCTTT.

V is TRBV5-5 and J is TRBJ1-2; 7 nucleotides line up with TRBD1. Looked up from germline, CDR1 is SGHKS and CDR2 is YYEKEE (reference sequence). The CDR3 is 13 residues long. Germline trimming cut 4 bases from V and 4 bases from J; bases unmatched to any gene: 4. In DNA, the CDR3 is TGTGCCAGCAGCGATAGGACAGGCTATGGCTACACCTTC. Translated: CASSDRTGYGYTF.